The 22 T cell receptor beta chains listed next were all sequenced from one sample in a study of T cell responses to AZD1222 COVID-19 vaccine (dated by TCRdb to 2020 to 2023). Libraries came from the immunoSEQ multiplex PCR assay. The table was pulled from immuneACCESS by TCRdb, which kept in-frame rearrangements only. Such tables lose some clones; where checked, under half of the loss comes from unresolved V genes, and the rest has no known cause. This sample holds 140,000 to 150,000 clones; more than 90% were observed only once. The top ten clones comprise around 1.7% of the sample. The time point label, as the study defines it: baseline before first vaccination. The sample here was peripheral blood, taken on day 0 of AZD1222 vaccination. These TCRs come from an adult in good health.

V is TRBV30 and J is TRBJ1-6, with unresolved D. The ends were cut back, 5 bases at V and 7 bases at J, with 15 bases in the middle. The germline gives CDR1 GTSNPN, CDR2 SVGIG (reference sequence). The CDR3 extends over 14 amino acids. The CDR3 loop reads CAWLRAGPNSPLHF. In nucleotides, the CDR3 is TGTGCCTGGTTAAGGGCAGGACCAAATTCACCCCTCCACTTT. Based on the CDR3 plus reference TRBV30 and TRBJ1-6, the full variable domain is SQTIHQWPATLVQPVGSPLSLECTVEGTSNPNLYWYRQAAGRGLQLLFYSVGIGQISSEVPQNLSASRPQDRQFILSSKKLLLSDSGFYLCAWLRAGPNSPLHFGNGTRLTVT.

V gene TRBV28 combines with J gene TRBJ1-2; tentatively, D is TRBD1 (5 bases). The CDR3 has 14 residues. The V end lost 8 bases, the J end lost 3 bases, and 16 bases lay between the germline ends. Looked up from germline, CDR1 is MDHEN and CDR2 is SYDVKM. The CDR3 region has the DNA TGTGCCAGCCTCCAGGGAGGGAGCTACTATGGCTACACCTTC. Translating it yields CASLQGGSYYGYTF.

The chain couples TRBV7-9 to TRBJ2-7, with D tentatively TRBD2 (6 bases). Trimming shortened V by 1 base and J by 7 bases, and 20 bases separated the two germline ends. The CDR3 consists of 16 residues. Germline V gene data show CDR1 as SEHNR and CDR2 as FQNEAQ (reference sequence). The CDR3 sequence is CASSLDIWGDRGEQYF. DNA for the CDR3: TGTGCCAGCAGCTTAGATATTTGGGGGGACCGAGGGGAGCAGTACTTC.

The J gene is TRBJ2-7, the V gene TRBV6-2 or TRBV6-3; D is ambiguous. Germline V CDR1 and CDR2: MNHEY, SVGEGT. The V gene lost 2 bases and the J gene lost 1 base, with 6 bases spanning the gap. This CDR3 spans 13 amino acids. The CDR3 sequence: CASSYGFSYEQYF. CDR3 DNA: TGTGCCAGCAGTTACGGGTTTTCCTACGAGCAGTACTTC.

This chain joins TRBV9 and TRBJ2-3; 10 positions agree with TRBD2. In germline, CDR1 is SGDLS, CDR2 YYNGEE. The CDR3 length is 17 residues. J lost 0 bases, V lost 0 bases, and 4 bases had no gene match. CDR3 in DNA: TGTGCCAGCAGCGTAGTGGCTAGCGGGAGAAGCACAGATACGCAGTATTTT. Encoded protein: CASSVVASGRSTDTQYF. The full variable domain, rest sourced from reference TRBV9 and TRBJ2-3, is DSGVTQTPKHLITATGQRVTLRCSPRSGDLSVYWYQQSLDQGLQFLIQYYNGEERAKGNILERFSAQQFPDLHSELNLSSLELGDSALYFCASSVVASGRSTDTQYFGPGTRLTVL.

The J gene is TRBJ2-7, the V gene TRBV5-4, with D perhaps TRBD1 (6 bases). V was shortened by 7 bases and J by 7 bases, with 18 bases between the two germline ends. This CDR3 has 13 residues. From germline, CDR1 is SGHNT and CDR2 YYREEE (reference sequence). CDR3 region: CASHQDSSREQYF. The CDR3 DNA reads TGTGCCAGCCACCAGGACAGCTCGCGGGAGCAGTACTTC.

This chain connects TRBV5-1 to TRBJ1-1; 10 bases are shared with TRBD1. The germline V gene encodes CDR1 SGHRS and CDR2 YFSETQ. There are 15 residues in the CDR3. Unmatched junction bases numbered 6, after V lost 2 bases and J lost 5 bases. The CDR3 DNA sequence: TGCGCCAGCAGCTTTTTAGGACAGGGGGGTACTGAAGCTTTCTTT. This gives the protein CASSFLGQGGTEAFF.

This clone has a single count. CDR3 nucleotides: TGTGCCAGTAGTTCATCGACAGGGTTCTCCAGAACCTACGAGCAGTACTTC. Translating gives CASSSSTGFSRTYEQYF. The V call is TRBV19, the J call TRBJ2-7; TRBD1 agrees at 7 bases. V lost 5 bases and J lost 2; bases outside the gene matches: 15. CDR1 LNHDA and CDR2 SQIVND come from the germline V gene (reference sequence). The CDR3 is 17 residues long.

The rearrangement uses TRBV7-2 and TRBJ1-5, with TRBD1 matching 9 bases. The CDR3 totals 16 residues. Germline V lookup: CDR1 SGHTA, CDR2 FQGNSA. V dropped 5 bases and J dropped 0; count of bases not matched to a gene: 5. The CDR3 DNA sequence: TGTGCCAGCAGCCCAGAGACAGGGGGTAGCAATCAGCCCCAGCATTTT. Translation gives CASSPETGGSNQPQHF.

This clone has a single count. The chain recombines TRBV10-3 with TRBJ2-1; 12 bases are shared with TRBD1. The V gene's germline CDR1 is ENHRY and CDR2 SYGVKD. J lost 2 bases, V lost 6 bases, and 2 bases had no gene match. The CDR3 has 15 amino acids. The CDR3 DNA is TGTGCCATCAGCGGGACAGGGGGCCCCTACAATGAGCAGTTCTTC. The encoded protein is CAISGTGGPYNEQFF.

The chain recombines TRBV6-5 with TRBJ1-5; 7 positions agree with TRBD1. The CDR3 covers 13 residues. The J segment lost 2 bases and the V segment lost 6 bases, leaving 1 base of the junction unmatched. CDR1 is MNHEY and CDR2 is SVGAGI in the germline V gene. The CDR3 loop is CASRGTGNQPQHF. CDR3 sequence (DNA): TGTGCCAGCAGAGGGACAGGCAATCAGCCCCAGCATTTT.

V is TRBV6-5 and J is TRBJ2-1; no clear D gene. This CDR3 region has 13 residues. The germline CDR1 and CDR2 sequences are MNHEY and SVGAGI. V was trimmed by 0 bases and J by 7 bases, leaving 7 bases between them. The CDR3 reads CASSYSRGNEQFF. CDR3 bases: TGTGCCAGCAGTTACTCACGAGGAAATGAGCAGTTCTTC.

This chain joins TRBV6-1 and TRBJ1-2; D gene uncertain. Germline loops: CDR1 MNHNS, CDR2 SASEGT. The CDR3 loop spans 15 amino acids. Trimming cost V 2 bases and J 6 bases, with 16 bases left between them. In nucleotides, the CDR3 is TGTGCCAGCAGTGAAATGCCAGGCTTGACTGATGGCTACACCTTC. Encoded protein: CASSEMPGLTDGYTF.

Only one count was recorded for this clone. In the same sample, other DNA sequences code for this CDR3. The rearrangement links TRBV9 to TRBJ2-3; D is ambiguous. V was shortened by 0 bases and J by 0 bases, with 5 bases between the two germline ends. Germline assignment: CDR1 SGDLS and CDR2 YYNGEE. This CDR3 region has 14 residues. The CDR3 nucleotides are TGTGCCAGCAGCGTAGGGTCAAGCACAGATACGCAGTATTTT. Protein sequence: CASSVGSSTDTQYF. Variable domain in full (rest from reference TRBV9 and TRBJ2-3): DSGVTQTPKHLITATGQRVTLRCSPRSGDLSVYWYQQSLDQGLQFLIQYYNGEERAKGNILERFSAQQFPDLHSELNLSSLELGDSALYFCASSVGSSTDTQYFGPGTRLTVL.

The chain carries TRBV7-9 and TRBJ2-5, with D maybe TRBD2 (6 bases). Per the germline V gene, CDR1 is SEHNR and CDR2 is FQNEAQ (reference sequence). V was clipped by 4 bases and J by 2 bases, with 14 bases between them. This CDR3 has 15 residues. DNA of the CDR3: TGTGCCAGCAGCTCCAGACGTGGGGGGCAAGAGACCCAGTACTTC. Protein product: CASSSRRGGQETQYF.

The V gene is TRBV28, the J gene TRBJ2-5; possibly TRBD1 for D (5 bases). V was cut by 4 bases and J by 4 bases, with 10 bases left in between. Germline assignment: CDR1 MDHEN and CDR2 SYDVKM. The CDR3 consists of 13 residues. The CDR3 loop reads CASSWGSRETQYF. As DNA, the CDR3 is TGTGCCAGCAGTTGGGGCAGCCGAGAGACCCAGTACTTC.

The CDR3 coding sequence is TGTGCCAGCAGACCATTCCGGGCCCCGCTTTCTGGGGCCAACGTCCTGACTTTC. It yields the protein CASRPFRAPLSGANVLTF. The J gene is TRBJ2-6, the V gene TRBV3-1 (or the pseudogene TRBV3-2); D ambiguous. Germline CDR1 LGHDT, CDR2 YNNKEL (reference sequence). The CDR3 has 18 amino acids. V was clipped by 6 bases and J by 1 base, with 19 bases between them.

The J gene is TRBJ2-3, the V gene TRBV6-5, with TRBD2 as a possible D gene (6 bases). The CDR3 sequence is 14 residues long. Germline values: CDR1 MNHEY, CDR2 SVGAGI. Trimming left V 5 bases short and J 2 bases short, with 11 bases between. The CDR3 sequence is CASSREPFTDTQYF. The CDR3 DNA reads TGTGCCAGCAGTCGGGAGCCTTTCACAGATACGCAGTATTTT.

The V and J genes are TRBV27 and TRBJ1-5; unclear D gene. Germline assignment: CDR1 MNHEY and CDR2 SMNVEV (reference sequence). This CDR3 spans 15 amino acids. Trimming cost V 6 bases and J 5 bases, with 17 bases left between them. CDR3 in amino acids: CASSPGLGMHQPQHF. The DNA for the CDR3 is TGTGCCAGCAGCCCAGGCTTAGGGATGCATCAGCCCCAGCATTTT.

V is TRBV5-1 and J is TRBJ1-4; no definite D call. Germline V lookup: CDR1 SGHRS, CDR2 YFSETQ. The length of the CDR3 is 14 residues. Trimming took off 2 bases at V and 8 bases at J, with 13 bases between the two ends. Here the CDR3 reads CASSFGSHGEKLFF. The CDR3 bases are TGCGCCAGCAGCTTCGGATCCCATGGGGAAAAACTGTTTTTT.

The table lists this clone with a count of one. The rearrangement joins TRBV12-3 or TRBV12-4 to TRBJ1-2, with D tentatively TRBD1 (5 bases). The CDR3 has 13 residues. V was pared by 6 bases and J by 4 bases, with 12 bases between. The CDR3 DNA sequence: TGTGCCAGCAGCTTATCAGGGTTCTATGGCTACACCTTC. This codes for CASSLSGFYGYTF.

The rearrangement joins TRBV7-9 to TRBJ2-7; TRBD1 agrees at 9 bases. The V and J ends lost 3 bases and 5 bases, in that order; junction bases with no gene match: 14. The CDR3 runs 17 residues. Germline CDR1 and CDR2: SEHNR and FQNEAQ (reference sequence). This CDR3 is CASSLGWDRVERNEQYF. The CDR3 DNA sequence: TGTGCCAGCAGCTTGGGGTGGGACAGGGTCGAACGGAACGAGCAGTACTTC. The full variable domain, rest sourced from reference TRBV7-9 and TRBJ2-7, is DTGVSQNPRHKITKRGQNVTFRCDPISEHNRLYWYRQTLGQGPEFLTYFQNEAQLEKSRLLSDRFSAERPKGSFSTLEIQRTEQGDSAMYLCASSLGWDRVERNEQYFGPGTRLTVT.